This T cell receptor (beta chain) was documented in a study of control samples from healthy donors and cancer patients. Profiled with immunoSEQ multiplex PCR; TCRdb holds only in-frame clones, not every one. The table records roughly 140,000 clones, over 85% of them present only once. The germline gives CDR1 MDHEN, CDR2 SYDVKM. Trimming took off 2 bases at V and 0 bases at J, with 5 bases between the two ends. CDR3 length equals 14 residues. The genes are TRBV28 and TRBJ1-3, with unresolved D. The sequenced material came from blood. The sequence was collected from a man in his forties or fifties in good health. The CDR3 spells CASSLRVSGNTIYF. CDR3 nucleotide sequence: TGTGCCAGCAGTTTAAGAGTCTCTGGAAACACCATATATTTT.